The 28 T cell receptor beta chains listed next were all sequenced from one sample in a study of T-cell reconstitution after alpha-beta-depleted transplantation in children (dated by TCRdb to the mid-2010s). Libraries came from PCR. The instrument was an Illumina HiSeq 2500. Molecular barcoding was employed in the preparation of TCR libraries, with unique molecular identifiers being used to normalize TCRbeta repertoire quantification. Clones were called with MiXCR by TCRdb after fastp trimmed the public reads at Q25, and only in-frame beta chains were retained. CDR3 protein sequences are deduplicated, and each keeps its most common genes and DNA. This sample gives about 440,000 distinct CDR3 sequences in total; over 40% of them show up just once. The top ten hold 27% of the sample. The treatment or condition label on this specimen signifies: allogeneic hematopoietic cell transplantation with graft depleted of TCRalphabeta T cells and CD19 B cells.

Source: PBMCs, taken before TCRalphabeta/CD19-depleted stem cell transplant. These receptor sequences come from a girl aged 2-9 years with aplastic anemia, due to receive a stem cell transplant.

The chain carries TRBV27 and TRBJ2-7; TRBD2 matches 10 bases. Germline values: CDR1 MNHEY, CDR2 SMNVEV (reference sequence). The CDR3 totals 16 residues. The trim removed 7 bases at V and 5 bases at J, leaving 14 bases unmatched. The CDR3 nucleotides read TGTGCCAGCACTAGGGGAACTAGCGGGACCCATAACGAGCAGTACTTC. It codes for CASTRGTSGTHNEQYF.

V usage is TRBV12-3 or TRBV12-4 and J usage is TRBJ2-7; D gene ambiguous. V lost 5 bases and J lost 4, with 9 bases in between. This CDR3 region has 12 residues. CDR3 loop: CASSTPDYEQYF. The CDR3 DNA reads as TGTGCCAGCAGTACTCCCGATTACGAGCAGTACTTC.

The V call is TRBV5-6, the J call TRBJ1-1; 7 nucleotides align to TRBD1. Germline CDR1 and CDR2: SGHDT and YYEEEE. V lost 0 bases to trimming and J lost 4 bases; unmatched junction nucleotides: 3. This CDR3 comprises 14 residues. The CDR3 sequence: CASSLGQGVTEAFF. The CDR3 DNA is TGTGCCAGCAGCTTGGGACAGGGCGTCACTGAAGCTTTCTTT.

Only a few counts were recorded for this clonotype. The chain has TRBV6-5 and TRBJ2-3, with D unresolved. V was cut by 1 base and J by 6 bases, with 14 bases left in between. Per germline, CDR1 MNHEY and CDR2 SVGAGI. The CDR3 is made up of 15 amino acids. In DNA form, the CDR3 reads TGTGCCAGCAGTTACTTGGCAGCTTATCGGGATACGCAGTATTTT. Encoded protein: CASSYLAAYRDTQYF.

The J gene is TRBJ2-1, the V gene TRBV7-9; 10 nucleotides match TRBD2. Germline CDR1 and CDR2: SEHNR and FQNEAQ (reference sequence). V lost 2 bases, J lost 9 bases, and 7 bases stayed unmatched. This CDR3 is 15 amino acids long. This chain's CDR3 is CASSLPAVAGGEQFF. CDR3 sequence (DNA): TGTGCCAGCAGCTTACCTGCGGTAGCGGGAGGTGAGCAGTTCTTC. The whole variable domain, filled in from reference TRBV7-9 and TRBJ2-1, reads DTGVSQNPRHKITKRGQNVTFRCDPISEHNRLYWYRQTLGQGPEFLTYFQNEAQLEKSRLLSDRFSAERPKGSFSTLEIQRTEQGDSAMYLCASSLPAVAGGEQFFGPGTRLTVL.

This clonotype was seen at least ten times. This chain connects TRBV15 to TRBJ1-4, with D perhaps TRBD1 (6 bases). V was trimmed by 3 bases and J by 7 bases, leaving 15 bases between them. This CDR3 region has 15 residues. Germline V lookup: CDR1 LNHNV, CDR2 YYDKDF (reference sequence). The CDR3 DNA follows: TGTGCCACCAGCAGTCCGAACCGAGGGGGTGAAAAACTGTTTTTT. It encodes CATSSPNRGGEKLFF. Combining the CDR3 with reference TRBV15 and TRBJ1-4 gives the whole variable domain DAMVIQNPRYQVTQFGKPVTLSCSQTLNHNVMYWYQQKSSQAPKLLFHYYDKDFNNEADTPDNFQSRRPNTSFCFLDIRSPGLGDTAMYLCATSSPNRGGEKLFFGSGTQLSVL.

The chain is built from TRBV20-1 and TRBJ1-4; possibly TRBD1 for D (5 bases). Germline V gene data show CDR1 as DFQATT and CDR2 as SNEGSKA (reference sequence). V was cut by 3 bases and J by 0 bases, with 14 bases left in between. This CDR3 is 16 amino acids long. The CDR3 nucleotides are TGCAGTGCTAGTAGGGGCCCAGCCCCAACTAATGAAAAACTGTTTTTT. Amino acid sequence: CSASRGPAPTNEKLFF.

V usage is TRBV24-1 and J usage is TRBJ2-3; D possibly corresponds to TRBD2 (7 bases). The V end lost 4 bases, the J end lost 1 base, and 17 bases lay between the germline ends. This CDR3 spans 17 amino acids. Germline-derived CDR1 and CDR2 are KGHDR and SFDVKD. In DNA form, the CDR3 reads TGTGCCACCAGTGAACTTGCGTCGGGGGGCGGCACAGATACGCAGTATTTT. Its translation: CATSELASGGGTDTQYF.

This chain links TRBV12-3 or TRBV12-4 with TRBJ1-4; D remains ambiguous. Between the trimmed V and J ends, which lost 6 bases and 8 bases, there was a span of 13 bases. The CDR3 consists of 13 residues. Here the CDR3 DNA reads TGTGCCAGCAGCCGGGCCCGAAGGGAAAAACTGTTTTTT. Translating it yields CASSRARREKLFF.

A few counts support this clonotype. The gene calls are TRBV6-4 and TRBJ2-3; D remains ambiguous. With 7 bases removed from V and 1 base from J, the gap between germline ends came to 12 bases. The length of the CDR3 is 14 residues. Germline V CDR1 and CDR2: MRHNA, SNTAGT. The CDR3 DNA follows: TGTGCCAGCACCCCGCCAACCTGCACAGATACGCAGTATTTT. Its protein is CASTPPTCTDTQYF.

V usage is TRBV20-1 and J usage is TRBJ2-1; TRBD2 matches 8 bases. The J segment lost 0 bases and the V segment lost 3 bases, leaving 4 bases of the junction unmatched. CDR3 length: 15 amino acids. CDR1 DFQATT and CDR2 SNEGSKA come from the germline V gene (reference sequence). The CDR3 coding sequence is TGCAGTGCTAGGGGACTAGTAATCTCCTACAATGAGCAGTTCTTC. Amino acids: CSARGLVISYNEQFF.

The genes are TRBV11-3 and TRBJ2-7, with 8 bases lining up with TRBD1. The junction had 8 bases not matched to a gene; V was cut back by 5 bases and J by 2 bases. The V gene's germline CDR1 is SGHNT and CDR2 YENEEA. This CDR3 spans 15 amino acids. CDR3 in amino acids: CASSPGTGSTYEQYF. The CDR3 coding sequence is TGTGCCAGCAGCCCCGGGACAGGATCAACCTACGAGCAGTACTTC.

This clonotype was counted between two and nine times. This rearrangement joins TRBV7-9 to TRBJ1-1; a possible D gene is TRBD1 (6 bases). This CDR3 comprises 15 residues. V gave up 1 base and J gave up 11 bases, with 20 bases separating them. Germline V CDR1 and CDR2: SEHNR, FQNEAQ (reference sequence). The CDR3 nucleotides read TGTGCCAGCAGCTTAGTTTTCAGGGACACCTCAATCGCTTTCTTT. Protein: CASSLVFRDTSIAFF.

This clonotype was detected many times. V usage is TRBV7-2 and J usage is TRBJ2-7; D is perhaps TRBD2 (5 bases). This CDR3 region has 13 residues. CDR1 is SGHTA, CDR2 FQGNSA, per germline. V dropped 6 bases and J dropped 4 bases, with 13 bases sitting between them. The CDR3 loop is CASSRNPGYEQYF. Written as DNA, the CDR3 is TGTGCCAGCAGTCGAAACCCGGGATACGAGCAGTACTTC.

CDR3 loop: CASSLEPGLGETQYF. CDR3 nucleotides: TGCGCCAGCAGCTTGGAGCCAGGGCTGGGGGAGACCCAGTACTTC. This chain uses TRBV5-1 with TRBJ2-5, with D possibly matching TRBD1 (5 bases). CDR1 is SGHRS, CDR2 YFSETQ, per germline. The CDR3 is made up of 15 amino acids. The V end was cut by 0 bases, the J end by 5 bases, with 14 bases between.

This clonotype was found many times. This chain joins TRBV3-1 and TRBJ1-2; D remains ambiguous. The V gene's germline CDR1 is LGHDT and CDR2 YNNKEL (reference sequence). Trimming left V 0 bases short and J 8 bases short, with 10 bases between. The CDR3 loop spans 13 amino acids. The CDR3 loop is CASSQDQERGYTF. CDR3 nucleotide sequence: TGTGCCAGCAGCCAAGATCAGGAGCGGGGCTACACCTTC.

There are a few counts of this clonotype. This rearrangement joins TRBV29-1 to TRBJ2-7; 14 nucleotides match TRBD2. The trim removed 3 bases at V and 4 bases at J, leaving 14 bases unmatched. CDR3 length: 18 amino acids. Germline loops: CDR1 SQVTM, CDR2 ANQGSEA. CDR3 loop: CSVDLGTSGRRYLYEQYF. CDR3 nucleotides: TGCAGCGTTGACCTCGGGACTAGCGGGAGAAGATACTTGTACGAGCAGTACTTC.

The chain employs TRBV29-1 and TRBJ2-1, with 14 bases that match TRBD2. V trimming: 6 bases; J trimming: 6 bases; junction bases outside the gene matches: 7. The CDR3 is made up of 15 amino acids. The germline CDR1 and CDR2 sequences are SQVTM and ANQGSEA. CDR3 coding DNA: TGCAGCGTGGAGGGGACTAGCGGGAGATCCAATGAGCAGTTCTTC. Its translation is CSVEGTSGRSNEQFF.

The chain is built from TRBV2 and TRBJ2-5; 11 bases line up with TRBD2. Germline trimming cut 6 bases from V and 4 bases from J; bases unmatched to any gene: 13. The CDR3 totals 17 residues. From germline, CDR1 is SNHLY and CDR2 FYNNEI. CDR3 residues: CASRFTSGGGRRETQYF. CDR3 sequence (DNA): TGTGCCAGCAGGTTCACTAGCGGGGGAGGTAGAAGAGAGACCCAGTACTTC.

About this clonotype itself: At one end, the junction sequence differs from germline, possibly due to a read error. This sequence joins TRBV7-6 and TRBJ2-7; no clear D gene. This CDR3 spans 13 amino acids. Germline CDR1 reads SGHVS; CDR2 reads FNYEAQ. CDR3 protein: CASSLGNSYEQYF. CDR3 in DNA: TGCGCCAGCAGCTTGGGCAACTCCTACGAGCAGTACTTC.

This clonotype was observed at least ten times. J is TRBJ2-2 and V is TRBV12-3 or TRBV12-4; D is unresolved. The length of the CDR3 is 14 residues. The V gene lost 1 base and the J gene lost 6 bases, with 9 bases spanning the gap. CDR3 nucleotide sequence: TGTGCCAGCAGTTTAGGGGAAACTCCCGGGGAGCTGTTTTTT. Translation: CASSLGETPGELFF.

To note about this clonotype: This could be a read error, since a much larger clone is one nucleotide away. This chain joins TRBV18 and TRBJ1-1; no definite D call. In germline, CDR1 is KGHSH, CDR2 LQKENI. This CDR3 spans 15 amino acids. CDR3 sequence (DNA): TGTGCCAGCTCACCACCGGGCCTTTATCTGCCTGAAGCTTCCTTT. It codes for CASSPPGLYLPEASF.

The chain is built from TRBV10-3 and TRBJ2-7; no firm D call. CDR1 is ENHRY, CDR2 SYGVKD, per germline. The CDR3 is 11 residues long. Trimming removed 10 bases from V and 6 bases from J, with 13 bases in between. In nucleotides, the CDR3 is TGTGCCACCGGTTATTTGGGCGAGCAGTACTTC. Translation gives CATGYLGEQYF.

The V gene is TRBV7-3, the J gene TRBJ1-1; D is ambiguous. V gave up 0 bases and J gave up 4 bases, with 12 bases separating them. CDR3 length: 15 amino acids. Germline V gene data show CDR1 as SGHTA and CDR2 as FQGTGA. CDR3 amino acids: CASSLTQAQSTEAFF. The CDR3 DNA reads TGTGCCAGCAGCTTAACGCAGGCCCAGAGCACTGAAGCTTTCTTT.

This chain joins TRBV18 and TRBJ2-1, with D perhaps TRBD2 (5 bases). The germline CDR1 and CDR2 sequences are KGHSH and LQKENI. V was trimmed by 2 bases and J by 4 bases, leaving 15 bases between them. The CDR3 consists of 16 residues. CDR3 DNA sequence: TGTGCCAGCTCACCAAGGCTAGCCGACAAATACAATGAGCAGTTCTTC. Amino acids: CASSPRLADKYNEQFF.

Written as DNA, the CDR3 is TGTGCCAGCAGCTTAGTGGCGGGGTTAATTAAAGAATCAGATACGCAGTATTTT. Its translation: CASSLVAGLIKESDTQYF. J is TRBJ2-3 and V is TRBV7-3, with D perhaps matching TRBD2 (6 bases). CDR1 and CDR2 (germline): SGHTA, FQGTGA. The CDR3 covers 18 residues. Trimming removed 2 bases at V and 4 bases at J, with 22 bases between. Filled out from reference TRBV7-3 and TRBJ2-3, the complete variable domain reads GAGVSQTPSNKVTEKGKYVELRCDPISGHTALYWYRQSLGQGPEFLIYFQGTGAADDSGLPNDRFFAVRPEGSVSTLKIQRTERGDSAVYLCASSLVAGLIKESDTQYFGPGTRLTVL.

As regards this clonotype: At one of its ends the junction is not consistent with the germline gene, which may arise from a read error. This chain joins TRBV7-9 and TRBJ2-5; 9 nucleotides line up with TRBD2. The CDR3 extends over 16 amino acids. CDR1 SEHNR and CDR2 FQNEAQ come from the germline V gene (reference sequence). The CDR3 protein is CASSPQRGEAQETQYF. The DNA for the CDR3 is TGCGCCAGCAGCCCCCAGCGGGGGGAAGCTCAAGAGACCCAGTACTTC.

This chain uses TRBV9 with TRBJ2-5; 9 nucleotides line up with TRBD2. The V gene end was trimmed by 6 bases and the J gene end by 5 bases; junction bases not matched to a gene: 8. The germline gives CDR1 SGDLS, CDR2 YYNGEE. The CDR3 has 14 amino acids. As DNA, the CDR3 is TGTGCCAGCAACCAGCGGGGGGCCGTCGAGACCCAGTACTTC. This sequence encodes CASNQRGAVETQYF.